Following are 16 T cell receptor beta chains from one sample sequenced in a study of CD8 T cells in ankylosing spondylitis. From the 5' RACE reads, TCRdb called clonotypes with MiXCR, one entry per CDR3 protein. Of fewer than 80,000 distinct CDR3 sequences in the sample, roughly 5.3% were seen once. Sample: blood, either unsorted or a sorted T cell fraction (not recorded which). The source of these receptors is a male donor with ankylosing spondylitis or in good health (not recorded which).

Ten or more counts support this clonotype. V gene TRBV12-3 or TRBV12-4 combines with J gene TRBJ2-1; D uncertain. The V end lost 3 bases, the J end lost 2 bases, and 5 bases lay between the germline ends. The CDR3 has 13 amino acids. The CDR3 spells CASSFGPYNEQFF. The CDR3 DNA is TGTGCCAGCAGTTTTGGACCCTACAATGAGCAGTTCTTC.

This clonotype was seen many times. The CDR3 sequence: CANTDFQGTPYYNEQFF. As DNA, the CDR3 is TGTGCCAACACAGACTTCCAGGGTACCCCCTACTACAATGAGCAGTTCTTC. The chain is built from TRBV21-1 and TRBJ2-1; the table's D call of TRBD1 was not tested on the DNA. TRBV21-1 is noted as a pseudogene. The CDR3 extends over 17 amino acids.

Many counts were recorded for this clonotype. This chain uses TRBV7-6 with TRBJ2-7; no firm D call. This CDR3 comprises 13 residues. Germline CDR1 reads SGHVS; CDR2 reads FNYEAQ. V was clipped by 9 bases and J by 2 bases, with 14 bases between them. For the CDR3, the DNA is TGTGCCAGTAGTTTAAACAGAGCCTACGAGCAGTACTTC. It encodes CASSLNRAYEQYF.

This clonotype appeared many times. The chain carries TRBV28 and TRBJ2-2; TRBD1 might be the D (5 bases). CDR1 and CDR2 from the germline V gene are MDHEN and SYDVKM. Trimming pared 10 bases from V and 0 bases from J, leaving 15 bases between. This CDR3 spans 15 amino acids. The CDR3 reads CATLLGQANTGELFF. The CDR3 region has the DNA TGTGCCACCCTCCTGGGGCAGGCGAACACCGGGGAGCTGTTTTTT.

This clonotype was observed at least ten times. This chain connects TRBV7-2 to TRBJ2-7; a weak D match, TRBD1 (5 bases). The germline V gene encodes CDR1 SGHTA and CDR2 FQGNSA. V shed 4 bases and J shed 6 bases, with 13 bases lying between them. This CDR3 is built from 13 residues. The CDR3 spells CASSSTGWGEQYF. The CDR3 bases are TGTGCCAGCAGCTCAACAGGTTGGGGCGAGCAGTACTTC.

As concerns this clonotype: A much larger clonotype is one base distant, so this may be a read error. V and J are TRBV30 and TRBJ2-2, with 7 bases lining up with TRBD2. The CDR3 is 11 residues long. Germline CDR1 GTSNPN, CDR2 SVGIG (reference sequence). CDR3 DNA sequence: TGTGCCTGGAGTGGTGGCGGGGGGCTGTTTTTT. It is translated as CAWSGGGGLFF.

This clonotype was recorded many times. The chain employs TRBV28 and TRBJ1-5; D is undetermined. Germline assignment: CDR1 MDHEN and CDR2 SYDVKM. This CDR3 contains 15 residues. Trimming stripped 1 base from V and 0 bases from J, with 7 bases between. Here the CDR3 DNA reads TGTGCCAGCAGTTTATCATTGTATAGCAATCAGCCCCAGCATTTT. It specifies CASSLSLYSNQPQHF.

This clonotype appeared many times. V is TRBV15 and J is TRBJ2-5; D assignment may be TRBD1 or TRBD2 (5 bases each). The CDR3 is 12 residues long. From germline, CDR1 is LNHNV and CDR2 YYDKDF (reference sequence). The V and J ends lost 3 bases and 4 bases respectively, with 6 bases between them. Here the CDR3 reads CATSSGGETQYF. In nucleotides, the CDR3 is TGTGCCACCAGCAGTGGGGGAGAGACCCAGTACTTC.

This clonotype showed up many times. The rearrangement joins TRBV7-8 to TRBJ2-7; D is unresolved. Germline V gene sequence: CDR1 SGHVS, CDR2 FQNEAQ. V was shortened by 2 bases and J by 0 bases, with 11 bases between the two germline ends. The CDR3 is 15 residues long. CDR3 bases: TGTGCCAGCAGCTTACGTCACTCTTTCTCCTACGAGCAGTACTTC. It yields the protein CASSLRHSFSYEQYF.

At least ten counts were recorded for this clonotype. The chain uses TRBV15 and TRBJ2-1, with TRBD1 identical over 9 bases. The V gene's germline CDR1 is LNHNV and CDR2 YYDKDF (reference sequence). The CDR3 contains 14 residues. V shed 3 bases and J 7 bases; nucleotides not matched to a gene: 4. DNA for the CDR3: TGTGCCACCAGCAGTGGACAGGGGACGAATGAGCAGTTCTTC. Its translation is CATSSGQGTNEQFF.

In its sample, this clonotype was seen many times. The chain combines TRBV7-6 with TRBJ2-5; D unclear. The V end lost 1 base, the J end lost 4 bases, and 10 bases lay between the germline ends. The germline V gene encodes CDR1 SGHVS and CDR2 FNYEAQ. This CDR3 has 14 residues. CDR3 loop: CASSLGAKRETQYF. CDR3 coding DNA: TGTGCCAGCAGCTTAGGAGCCAAACGAGAGACCCAGTACTTC.

The gene calls are TRBV19 and TRBJ1-1; 7 positions match TRBD1. CDR3 length: 15 amino acids. J gave up 1 base and V 7 bases, and 9 bases lay outside the gene matches. The germline CDR1 and CDR2 sequences are LNHDA and SQIVND (reference sequence). Here the CDR3 reads CASTDRQGRNTEAFF. DNA for the CDR3: TGTGCCAGTACCGATAGACAGGGAAGGAACACTGAAGCTTTCTTT. Combining the CDR3 with reference TRBV19 and TRBJ1-1 gives the whole variable domain DGGITQSPKYLFRKEGQNVTLSCEQNLNHDAMYWYRQDPGQGLRLIYYSQIVNDFQKGDIAEGYSVSREKKESFPLTVTSAQKNPTAFYLCASTDRQGRNTEAFFGQGTRLTVV.

This clonotype was detected ten times or more. The V gene is TRBV3-1, the J gene TRBJ2-7; 11 positions agree with TRBD2. Germline trimming cut 1 base from V and 5 bases from J; bases unmatched to any gene: 4. CDR1 is LGHDT and CDR2 is YNNKEL in the germline V gene (reference sequence). CDR3 length equals 15 residues. The CDR3 sequence is CASSQATSGGNEQYF. The CDR3 nucleotides read TGTGCCAGCAGCCAAGCAACTAGCGGGGGCAACGAGCAGTACTTC.

This clonotype was seen many times. The rearrangement uses TRBV9 and TRBJ1-6; D remains ambiguous. This CDR3 region has 13 residues. Germline V gene data show CDR1 as SGDLS and CDR2 as YYNGEE. The germline V and J ends were trimmed by 6 bases and 7 bases, with 11 bases remaining between them. The CDR3 DNA follows: TGTGCCAGCACCCAGGCGGGAAATTCACCCCTCCACTTT. Translating it yields CASTQAGNSPLHF.

The chain employs TRBV18 and TRBJ1-2, with 9 bases identical to TRBD1. Germline V gene lookup returns CDR1 KGHSH and CDR2 LQKENI. After removal of 1 base from V and 6 bases from J, the junction contained 3 bases not matched to a gene. There are 14 residues in the CDR3. The CDR3 sequence is CASSPLRQGDGYTF. In DNA form, the CDR3 reads TGTGCCAGCTCACCACTACGACAGGGGGATGGCTACACCTTC.

The sample holds many counts of this clonotype. The CDR3 loop reads CASSRQGYDYGYTF. In DNA form, the CDR3 reads TGTGCCAGCAGCCGACAGGGGTACGACTATGGCTACACCTTC. The V gene is TRBV12-3 or TRBV12-4, the J gene TRBJ1-2, with 8 bases matching TRBD1. The CDR3 covers 14 residues. Trimming at V came to 6 bases and at J to 3 bases, leaving 6 bases not matched to a gene.